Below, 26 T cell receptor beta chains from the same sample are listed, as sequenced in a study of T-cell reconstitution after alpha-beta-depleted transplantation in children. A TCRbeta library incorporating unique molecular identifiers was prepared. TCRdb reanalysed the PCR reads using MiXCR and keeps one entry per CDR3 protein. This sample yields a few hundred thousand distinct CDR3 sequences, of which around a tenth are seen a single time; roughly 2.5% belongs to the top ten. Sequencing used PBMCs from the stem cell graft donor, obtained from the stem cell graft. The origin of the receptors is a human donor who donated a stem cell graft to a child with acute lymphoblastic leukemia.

CDR3 amino acids: CASRPMSSGGQFF. CDR3 nucleotide sequence: TGTGCCAGCAGGCCCATGAGTAGCGGGGGGCAGTTCTTC. V usage is TRBV12-3 or TRBV12-4 and J usage is TRBJ2-1; 9 bases are shared with TRBD2. The CDR3 covers 13 residues. Trimming cost V 6 bases and J 12 bases; bases outside gene matches: 9.

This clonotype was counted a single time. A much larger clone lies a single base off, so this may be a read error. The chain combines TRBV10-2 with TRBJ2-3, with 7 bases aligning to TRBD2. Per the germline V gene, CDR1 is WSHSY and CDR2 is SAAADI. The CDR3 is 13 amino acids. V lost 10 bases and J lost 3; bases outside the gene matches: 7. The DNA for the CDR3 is TGCGCCACCAAGGCTAGCGGTACAGATACGCAGTATTTT. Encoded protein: CATKASGTDTQYF.

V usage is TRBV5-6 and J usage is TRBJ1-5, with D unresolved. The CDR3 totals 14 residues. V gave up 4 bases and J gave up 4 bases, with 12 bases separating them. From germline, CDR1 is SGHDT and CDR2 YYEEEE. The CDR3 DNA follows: TGTGCCAGCAGCCCACCCGGACCGAATCAGCCCCAGCATTTT. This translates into CASSPPGPNQPQHF.

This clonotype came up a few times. The CDR3 nucleotides are TGTGCCAGCAGCCAAGGGGGGACAGGCGTGAGAAGTTGGGGGTCTCAAGAGACCCAGTACTTC. This encodes CASSQGGTGVRSWGSQETQYF. The chain recombines TRBV4-2 with TRBJ2-5; 8 bases match TRBD1. This CDR3 comprises 21 residues. Germline CDR1 LGHNA, CDR2 YNFKEQ. J lost 2 bases, V lost 1 base, and 21 bases had no gene match.

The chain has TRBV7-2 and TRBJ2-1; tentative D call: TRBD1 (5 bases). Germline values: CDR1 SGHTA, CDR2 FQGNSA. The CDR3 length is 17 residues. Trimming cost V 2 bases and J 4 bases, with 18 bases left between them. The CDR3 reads CASSLPGQSKGYNEQFF. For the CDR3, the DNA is TGTGCCAGCAGCTTACCAGGGCAGTCAAAAGGTTACAATGAGCAGTTCTTC.

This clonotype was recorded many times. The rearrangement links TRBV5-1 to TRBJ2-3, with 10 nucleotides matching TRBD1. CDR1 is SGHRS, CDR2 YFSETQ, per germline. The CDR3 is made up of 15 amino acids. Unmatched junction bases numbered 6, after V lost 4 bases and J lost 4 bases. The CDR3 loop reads CASSPGQGNADTQYF. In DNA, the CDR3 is TGCGCCAGCAGCCCGGGACAGGGGAACGCAGATACGCAGTATTTT.

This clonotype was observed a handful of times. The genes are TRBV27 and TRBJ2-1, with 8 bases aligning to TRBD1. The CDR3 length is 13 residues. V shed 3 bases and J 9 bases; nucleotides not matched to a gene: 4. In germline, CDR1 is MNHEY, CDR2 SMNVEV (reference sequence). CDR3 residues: CASSFQGAGEQFF. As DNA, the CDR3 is TGTGCCAGCAGTTTTCAGGGGGCGGGTGAGCAGTTCTTC.

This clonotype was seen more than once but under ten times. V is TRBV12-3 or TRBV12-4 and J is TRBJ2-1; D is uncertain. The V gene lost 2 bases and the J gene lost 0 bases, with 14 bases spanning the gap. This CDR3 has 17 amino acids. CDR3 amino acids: CASSLFFGRRSYNEQFF. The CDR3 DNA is TGTGCCAGCAGTTTATTCTTTGGACGTCGCTCCTACAATGAGCAGTTCTTC.

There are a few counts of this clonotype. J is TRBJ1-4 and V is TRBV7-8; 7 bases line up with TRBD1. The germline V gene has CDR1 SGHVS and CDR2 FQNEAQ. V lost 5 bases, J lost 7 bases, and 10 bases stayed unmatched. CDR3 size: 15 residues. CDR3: CASSVGGTVGEKLFF. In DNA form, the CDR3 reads TGTGCCAGCAGCGTAGGAGGGACAGTGGGTGAAAAACTGTTTTTT.

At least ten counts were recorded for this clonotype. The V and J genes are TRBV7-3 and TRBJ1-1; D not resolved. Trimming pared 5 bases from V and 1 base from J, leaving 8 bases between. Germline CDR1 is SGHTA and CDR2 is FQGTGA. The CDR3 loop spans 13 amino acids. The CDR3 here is CASSRDKNTEAFF. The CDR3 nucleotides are TGTGCCAGCAGCAGAGACAAGAACACTGAAGCTTTCTTT.

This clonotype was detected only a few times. This CDR3 reads CASSLPLDLEAFF. The CDR3 DNA follows: TGTGCCAGCAGCTTACCCCTAGACCTTGAAGCTTTCTTT. The chain combines TRBV7-9 with TRBJ1-1; D gene uncertain. Germline V gene sequence: CDR1 SEHNR, CDR2 FQNEAQ (reference sequence). The CDR3 totals 13 residues. V lost 2 bases to trimming and J lost 7 bases, with 11 bases between them.

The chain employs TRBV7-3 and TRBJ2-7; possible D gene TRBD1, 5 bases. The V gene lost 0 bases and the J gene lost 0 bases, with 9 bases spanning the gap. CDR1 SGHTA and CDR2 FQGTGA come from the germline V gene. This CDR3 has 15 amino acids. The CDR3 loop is CASSLTARGSYEQYF. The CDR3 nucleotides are TGTGCCAGCAGCTTAACTGCTAGGGGCTCCTACGAGCAGTACTTC.

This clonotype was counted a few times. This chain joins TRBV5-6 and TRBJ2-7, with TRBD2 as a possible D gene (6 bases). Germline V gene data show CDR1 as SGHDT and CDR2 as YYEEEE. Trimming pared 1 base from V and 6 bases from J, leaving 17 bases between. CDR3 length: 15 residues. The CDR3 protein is CASSLIGGGEFEQYF. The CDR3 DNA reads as TGTGCCAGCAGCTTGATCGGGGGAGGAGAGTTCGAGCAGTACTTC.

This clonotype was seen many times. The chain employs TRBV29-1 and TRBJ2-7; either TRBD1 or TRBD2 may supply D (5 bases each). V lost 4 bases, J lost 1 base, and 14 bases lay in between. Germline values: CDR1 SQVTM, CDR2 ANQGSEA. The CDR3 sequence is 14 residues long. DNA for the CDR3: TGCAGCGTTGTGGGGACCTCAGGTTCCTACGAGCAGTACTTC. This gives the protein CSVVGTSGSYEQYF.

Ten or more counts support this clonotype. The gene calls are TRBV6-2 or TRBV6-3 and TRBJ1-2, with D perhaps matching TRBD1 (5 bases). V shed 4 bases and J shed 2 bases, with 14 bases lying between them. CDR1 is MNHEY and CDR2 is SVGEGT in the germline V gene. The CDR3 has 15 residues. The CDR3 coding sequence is TGTGCCAGCAGTTCCTCTTGGGGGTTGAACTATGGCTACACCTTC. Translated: CASSSSWGLNYGYTF.

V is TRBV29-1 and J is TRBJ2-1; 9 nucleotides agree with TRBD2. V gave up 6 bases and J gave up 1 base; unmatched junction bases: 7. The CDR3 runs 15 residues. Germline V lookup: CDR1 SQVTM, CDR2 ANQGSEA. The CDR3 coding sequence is TGCAGCGTCGAGGGGGCGGGAGGGTCCTACAATGAGCAGTTCTTC. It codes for CSVEGAGGSYNEQFF.

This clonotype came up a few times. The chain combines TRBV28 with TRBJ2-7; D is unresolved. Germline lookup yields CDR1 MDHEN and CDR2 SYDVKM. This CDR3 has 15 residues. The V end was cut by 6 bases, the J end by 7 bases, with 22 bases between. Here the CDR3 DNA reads TGTGCCAGCAGCAGCAGTGTAAGCCCCCTCGGGGAGCAGTACTTC. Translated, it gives CASSSSVSPLGEQYF.

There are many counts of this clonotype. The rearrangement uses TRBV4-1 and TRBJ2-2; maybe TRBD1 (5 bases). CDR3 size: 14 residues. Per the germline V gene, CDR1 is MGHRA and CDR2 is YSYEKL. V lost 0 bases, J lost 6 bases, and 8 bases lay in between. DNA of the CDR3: TGCGCCAGCAGCCAAGACAGGGCGTCCGGGGAGCTGTTTTTT. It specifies CASSQDRASGELFF.

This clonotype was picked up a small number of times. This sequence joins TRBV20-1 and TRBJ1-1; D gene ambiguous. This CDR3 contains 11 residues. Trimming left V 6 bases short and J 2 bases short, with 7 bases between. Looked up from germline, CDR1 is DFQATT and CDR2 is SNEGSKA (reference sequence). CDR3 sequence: CSAPSNTEAFF. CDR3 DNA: TGCAGTGCCCCCTCAAACACTGAAGCTTTCTTT.

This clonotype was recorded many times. CDR3 region: CASSSDSYNEQFF. As DNA, the CDR3 is TGCGCCAGCAGCTCGGACAGTTACAATGAGCAGTTCTTC. The J gene is TRBJ2-1, the V gene TRBV5-1; perhaps TRBD1 as D (6 bases). The germline gives CDR1 SGHRS, CDR2 YFSETQ. Trimming removed 3 bases from V and 4 bases from J, with 8 bases in between. CDR3 length equals 13 residues.

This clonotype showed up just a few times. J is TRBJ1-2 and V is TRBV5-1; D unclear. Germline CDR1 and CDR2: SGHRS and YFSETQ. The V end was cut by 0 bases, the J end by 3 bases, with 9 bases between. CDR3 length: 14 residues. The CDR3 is CASSLGATDYGYTF. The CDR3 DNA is TGCGCCAGCAGCTTGGGGGCGACTGACTATGGCTACACCTTC.

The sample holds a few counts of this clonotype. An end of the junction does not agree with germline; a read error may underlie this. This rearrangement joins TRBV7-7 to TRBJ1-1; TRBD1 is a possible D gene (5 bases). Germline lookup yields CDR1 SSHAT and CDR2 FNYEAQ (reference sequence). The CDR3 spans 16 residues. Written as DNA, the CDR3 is TGTGCTAGCAGCTTAGAATCCCGGAAGGAGGGGACTGAAGCTTTCTTT. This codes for CASSLESRKEGTEAFF.

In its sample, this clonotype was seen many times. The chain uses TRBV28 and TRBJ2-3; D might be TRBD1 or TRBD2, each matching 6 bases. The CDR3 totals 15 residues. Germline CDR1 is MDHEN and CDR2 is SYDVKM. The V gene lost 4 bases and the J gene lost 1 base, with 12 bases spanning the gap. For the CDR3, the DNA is TGTGCCAGCAGTTCGGGGGCCCTAGGCACAGATACGCAGTATTTT. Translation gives CASSSGALGTDTQYF.

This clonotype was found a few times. The CDR3 sequence: CASSLGYRENTEAFF. Here the CDR3 DNA reads TGTGCCAGCAGCTTAGGATACAGGGAGAACACTGAAGCTTTCTTT. The rearrangement joins TRBV13 to TRBJ1-1; perhaps TRBD1 as D (6 bases). The CDR3 runs to 15 residues. In germline, CDR1 is PRHDT, CDR2 FYEKMQ (reference sequence). Trimming took off 0 bases at V and 1 base at J, with 9 bases between the two ends.

CDR3 amino acids: CASSDGRSGAYEKLFF. The CDR3 DNA sequence: TGTGCCAGCAGCGACGGGCGTTCAGGGGCATATGAAAAACTGTTTTTT. The chain uses TRBV11-2 and TRBJ1-4; tentative D call: TRBD1 (6 bases). This CDR3 region has 16 residues. Trimming pared 5 bases from V and 6 bases from J, leaving 19 bases between. Germline CDR1 reads SGHAT; CDR2 reads FQNNGV.

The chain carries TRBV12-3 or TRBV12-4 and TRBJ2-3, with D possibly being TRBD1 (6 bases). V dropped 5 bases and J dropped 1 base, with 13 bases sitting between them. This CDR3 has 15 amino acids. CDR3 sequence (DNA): TGTGCCAGCAGTCTCCGACAGGAGCGCACAGATACGCAGTATTTT. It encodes CASSLRQERTDTQYF.